The entry below describes one T cell receptor (beta chain). Original handling: Counts of nucleated cells, estimated from reference gene primer amplification, were obtained. Produced via immunoSEQ multiplex PCR; TCRdb's table is partial and in-frame only. V and J calls and clone size are as listed in that table; D and trimming were resolved from the DNA. The table has under 300,000 clones, 70% to 90% seen once. The V gene end was trimmed by 5 bases and the J gene end by 4 bases; junction bases not matched to a gene: 4. The CDR3 has 12 residues. Looked up from germline, CDR1 is GTSNPN and CDR2 is SVGIG (reference sequence). These data are taken from a study of blood T cell repertoires in COVID-19. Study context: The origin of the acute and convalescent COVID-19 samples was the United States, Italy and Spain. From T cells, B-cell-depleted T cells, or PBMCs came the material, which was cDNA or gDNA.

V usage is TRBV30 and J usage is TRBJ1-2, with 7 bases identical to TRBD1. Sequencing used peripheral blood. The clonotype was recovered from a woman aged 55-69 years with active or convalescent COVID-19. CDR3 sequence (DNA): TGTGCCTGGGCCCGGGACAGCTATGGCTACACCTTC. Translation gives CAWARDSYGYTF.